This T cell receptor beta chain was sequenced for a study of T cells after yellow fever vaccination. The overall study: The SMART-Seq v4 Ultra Low Input method served to prepare the low-cell-number fractions.

Study results and limitations: A minor fraction of clonotypes spanned both CD4 and CD8 compartments. Subsequent to the booster, the majority of primary-vaccination clones reappeared (around 96% CD4, 85% to 90% CD8).

TCRdb analysed the 5' RACE reads with MiXCR anew, one entry per CDR3 protein. This repertoire shows roughly 520,000 distinct CDR3 sequences, just over 20% found once; its top ten account for less than 20%. On this clonotype: What it binds is not known.

The material sequenced was PBMCs, taken more than 20 days after the first yellow fever vaccination. The origin of this receptor is a man younger than 35 who received the YFV17D yellow fever vaccine.

The CDR3, as DNA: TGCGCCAGCAGCCGGTGGGTAGCGGGCACATCCCAAGAGACCCAGTACTTC. Encoded protein: CASSRWVAGTSQETQYF. The chain recombines TRBV4-3 with TRBJ2-5, with 7 positions matching TRBD2. There are 17 residues in the CDR3. V gave up 4 bases and J gave up 1 base; unmatched junction bases: 12. Germline assignment: CDR1 LGHNA and CDR2 YSLEER.